This T cell receptor (beta chain) was identified in a study of cytomegalovirus exposure and HLA in healthy donors. Study-wide results and caveats: Most TCR sequences showed up rarely, but some public TCRs showed up in many donors. Cytomegalovirus-associated TCR beta chains were listed, numbering 150 to 200. The classifier reportedly diagnosed cytomegalovirus status with high specificity and sensitivity.

Comments on this clone: Its antigen is currently unknown.

The donors belonged to the approximately 120-subject validation cohort, separate from the roughly 710-subject first cohort. The trim removed 4 bases at V and 2 bases at J, leaving 3 bases unmatched. CDR1 and CDR2 (germline): MRHNA, SNTAGT. CDR3 length equals 15 residues. Clones were read by immunoSEQ multiplex PCR, and TCRdb kept only the in-frame ones, dropping some. In the table there are 250,000 to 400,000 clones, about nine tenths of which are singletons. The chain is built from TRBV6-4 and TRBJ2-1; TRBD2 matches at 9 bases. This receptor was identified in a woman aged 25 to 45 in good health and CMV-seropositive. The sample taken for sequencing was PBMCs. The CDR3 protein is CASSASGGTYNEQFF. The CDR3, as DNA: TGTGCCAGCAGTGCCAGCGGGGGGACCTACAATGAGCAGTTCTTC.